A single sample is the source of the 22 T cell receptor beta chains below, sequenced in a study of T cells in Graves' hyperthyroidism and ophthalmopathy. TCR beta CDR3 regions were amplified from RNA transcripts. When the TCR CDR3 underwent first-round RT-PCR, the HTBI primer set was used. MiXCR was run by TCRdb on the multiplex PCR reads, yielding one entry per CDR3 protein. Seen here are more than 450,000 distinct CDR3 sequences, around 15% observed once, and the top ten hold about 15%. Input material: blood. The receptors shown here come from a woman aged 40 to 50 with Graves' hyperthyroidism.

This clonotype was seen ten or more times. The rearrangement uses TRBV27 and TRBJ2-3; no firm D call. Trimming stripped 6 bases from V and 2 bases from J, with 24 bases between. This CDR3 is built from 18 residues. Per the germline V gene, CDR1 is MNHEY and CDR2 is SMNVEV (reference sequence). The CDR3 DNA reads as TGTGCCAGCAGATCAGGAAAGTTGGTTCGGGTTAACACAGATACGCAGTATTTT. This codes for CASRSGKLVRVNTDTQYF.

This clonotype was recorded at least ten times. The chain has TRBV27 and TRBJ1-4; D remains unclear. CDR1 is MNHEY and CDR2 is SMNVEV in the germline V gene (reference sequence). V was shortened by 3 bases and J by 8 bases, with 16 bases between the two germline ends. The CDR3 spans 15 residues. DNA of the CDR3: TGTGCCAGCAGTTTTTCGGACCCCACAAGGGAAAAACTGTTTTTT. Protein product: CASSFSDPTREKLFF.

This clonotype was found a few times. In DNA form, the CDR3 reads TGTGCCAGCAGTGAAGAAGGGACAGTGTACGAGCAGTACTTC. Protein: CASSEEGTVYEQYF. This chain links TRBV6-1 with TRBJ2-7, with 7 bases fitting TRBD1. In germline, CDR1 is MNHNS, CDR2 SASEGT. The CDR3 covers 14 residues. J was trimmed by 4 bases and V by 1 base; bases with no gene match: 4.

This clonotype came up many times. The gene calls are TRBV20-1 and TRBJ2-3; D uncertain. Germline assignment: CDR1 DFQATT and CDR2 SNEGSKA (reference sequence). CDR3 length: 15 residues. V was cut by 3 bases and J by 3 bases, with 16 bases left in between. The CDR3 region has the DNA TGCAGTGCTAGTTTAAGGAAAGGTGAAACAGATACGCAGTATTTT. This gives the protein CSASLRKGETDTQYF.

Only a few counts were recorded for this clonotype. One end of the junction varies from germline; a read error may be responsible. The CDR3 protein is CASSFSGLARSCEQYF. For the CDR3, the DNA is TGTGCCAGCAGCTTTTCGGGACTAGCGCGCTCCTGCGAGCAGTACTTC. This chain links TRBV5-6 with TRBJ2-7, with 10 bases matching TRBD2. Germline V gene data show CDR1 as SGHDT and CDR2 as YYEEEE. The CDR3 consists of 16 residues.

The chain couples TRBV6-1 to TRBJ1-4; tentatively, D is TRBD1 (5 bases). CDR3 length: 13 amino acids. Trimming stripped 10 bases from V and 3 bases from J, with 12 bases between. CDR1 is MNHNS, CDR2 SASEGT, per germline. CDR3 residues: CATQGGANEKLFF. In nucleotides, the CDR3 is TGTGCCACCCAGGGAGGGGCTAATGAAAAACTGTTTTTT.

This clonotype has at least ten counts. The chain uses TRBV7-2 and TRBJ2-7; the match to TRBD2 covers 9 bases. Germline lookup yields CDR1 SGHTA and CDR2 FQGNSA. The CDR3 runs to 15 residues. With 5 bases clipped from V and 7 bases from J, the junction kept 12 bases outside the gene matches. CDR3 bases: TGTGCCAGCAGCCGGCATGCGGGAGGGTACGAAGAGCAGTACTTC. Protein sequence: CASSRHAGGYEEQYF.

This clonotype was observed at least ten times. The chain employs TRBV3-1 and TRBJ2-2; 9 nucleotides align to TRBD1. J lost 1 base, V lost 3 bases, and 3 bases had no gene match. This CDR3 region has 16 residues. The germline CDR1 and CDR2 sequences are LGHDT and YNNKEL (reference sequence). The CDR3 loop reads CASSHMGQGNTGELFF. The DNA for the CDR3 is TGTGCCAGCAGCCATATGGGACAGGGGAACACCGGGGAGCTGTTTTTT. Supplemented by reference TRBV3-1 and TRBJ2-2, the full variable domain reads DTAVSQTPKYLVTQMGNDKSIKCEQNLGHDTMYWYKQDSKKFLKIMFSYNNKELIINETVPNRFSPKSPDKAHLNLHINSLELGDSAVYFCASSHMGQGNTGELFFGEGSRLTVL.

This clonotype was detected a few times. This rearrangement joins TRBV30 to TRBJ1-6; maybe TRBD1 (6 bases). The CDR3 is 11 amino acids. Per germline, CDR1 GTSNPN and CDR2 SVGIG (reference sequence). Trimming removed 1 base from V and 15 bases from J, with 10 bases in between. This CDR3 is CAWSEGGDLHF. In DNA, the CDR3 is TGTGCCTGGAGTGAGGGGGGCGACCTCCACTTT.

This clonotype has only a few counts. This chain links TRBV19 with TRBJ1-1; D possibly corresponds to TRBD1 (6 bases). Trimming shortened V by 6 bases and J by 0 bases, and 11 bases separated the two germline ends. The length of the CDR3 is 14 residues. Germline loops: CDR1 LNHDA, CDR2 SQIVND (reference sequence). The CDR3, as DNA: TGTGCCAGTAGACATGACAGGTTGAACACTGAAGCTTTCTTT. Translation: CASRHDRLNTEAFF.

The sample holds many counts of this clonotype. The V and J genes are TRBV7-9 and TRBJ2-7; D is possibly TRBD2 (6 bases). The ends were cut back, 0 bases at V and 5 bases at J, with 11 bases in the middle. The CDR3 extends over 14 amino acids. Per germline, CDR1 SEHNR and CDR2 FQNEAQ (reference sequence). The CDR3 loop reads CASSLAGTVDEQYF. CDR3 in DNA: TGTGCCAGCAGCTTAGCGGGGACTGTCGACGAGCAGTACTTC. Looking up the rest from reference TRBV7-9 and TRBJ2-7 gives the full variable domain: DTGVSQNPRHKITKRGQNVTFRCDPISEHNRLYWYRQTLGQGPEFLTYFQNEAQLEKSRLLSDRFSAERPKGSFSTLEIQRTEQGDSAMYLCASSLAGTVDEQYFGPGTRLTVT.

This clonotype was counted ten times or more. The chain couples TRBV10-3 to TRBJ2-5; perhaps D is TRBD1 or TRBD2 (5 bases each). The V and J ends lost 2 bases and 5 bases respectively, with 9 bases between them. Germline lookup yields CDR1 ENHRY and CDR2 SYGVKD. The CDR3 sequence is 13 residues long. The CDR3 spells CAISEGGRETQYF. CDR3 in DNA: TGTGCCATCAGTGAGGGGGGACGCGAGACCCAGTACTTC.

This clonotype is a singleton in its sample. The CDR3 reads CASSPRGGPVLEEQYF. The CDR3 DNA reads as TGTGCCAGCAGTCCTCGCGGGGGGCCCGTTCTGGAGGAGCAGTACTTC. The chain employs TRBV28 and TRBJ2-7, with 8 bases aligning to TRBD2. This CDR3 has 16 residues. J was trimmed by 7 bases and V by 5 bases; bases with no gene match: 16. The germline V gene encodes CDR1 MDHEN and CDR2 SYDVKM.

At least ten counts were recorded for this clonotype. The chain carries TRBV6-1 and TRBJ2-1; 10 nucleotides align to TRBD2. CDR1 and CDR2 from the germline V gene are MNHNS and SASEGT. The J segment lost 8 bases and the V segment lost 6 bases, leaving 19 bases of the junction unmatched. This CDR3 spans 18 amino acids. This CDR3 is CASSPGGGSSGRVYEQFF. Written as DNA, the CDR3 is TGTGCCAGCAGCCCTGGGGGGGGTTCTAGCGGGAGAGTCTATGAGCAGTTCTTC.

This clonotype was seen more than once but under ten times. V is TRBV29-1 and J is TRBJ1-5, with D perhaps matching TRBD1 (5 bases). CDR1 is SQVTM, CDR2 ANQGSEA, per germline. Trimming took 4 bases from V and 4 from J, leaving 14 bases between them. This CDR3 region has 14 residues. This CDR3 is CSVASGTGNQPQHF. In nucleotides, the CDR3 is TGCAGCGTTGCCTCGGGGACGGGGAATCAGCCCCAGCATTTT.

The CDR3 spells CASSSLGMNTEAFF. The CDR3 DNA sequence: TGTGCCAGCAGCTCACTCGGTATGAACACTGAAGCTTTCTTT. The chain joins TRBV7-2 to TRBJ1-1; D ambiguous. CDR3 length equals 14 residues. V was clipped by 4 bases and J by 0 bases, with 9 bases between them. Germline values: CDR1 SGHTA, CDR2 FQGNSA.

This clonotype was counted only a few times. The rearrangement joins TRBV6-6 to TRBJ2-7; D unresolved. CDR1 and CDR2 from the germline V gene are MNHNY and SVGAGI (reference sequence). This CDR3 spans 13 amino acids. Deletions cut 0 bases from V and 5 bases from J, with 8 bases between. Here the CDR3 DNA reads TGTGCCAGCAGTTACTCGACTCTGAACGAGCAGTACTTC. It yields the protein CASSYSTLNEQYF.

This chain links TRBV12-3 or TRBV12-4 with TRBJ2-2; TRBD1 matches at 10 bases. The CDR3 has 15 residues. The ends lost 7 bases at V and 6 bases at J; junction bases unmatched: 8. CDR3 loop: CASNRQGAQAGELFF. The DNA of the CDR3 is TGTGCCAGCAATAGACAGGGGGCGCAAGCCGGGGAGCTGTTTTTT.

The chain links TRBV19 to TRBJ1-4; possible D gene TRBD1, 5 bases. Germline CDR1 is LNHDA and CDR2 is SQIVND (reference sequence). The CDR3 sequence is 13 residues long. The V gene lost 6 bases and the J gene lost 7 bases, with 12 bases spanning the gap. CDR3 residues: CASRAGNGEKLFF. The CDR3 nucleotides are TGTGCCAGTAGAGCAGGGAATGGTGAAAAACTGTTTTTT.

This clonotype was counted many times. V usage is TRBV5-1 and J usage is TRBJ1-1, with 8 positions matching TRBD1. CDR1 is SGHRS, CDR2 YFSETQ, per germline. This CDR3 spans 15 amino acids. After removal of 4 bases from V and 1 base from J, the junction contained 6 bases not matched to a gene. CDR3 nucleotides: TGCGCCAGCAGCCTGGGACAGGCGGGGAACACTGAAGCTTTCTTT. It yields the protein CASSLGQAGNTEAFF.

This clonotype was picked up a small number of times. One end of the junction does not line up with germline, which may come from a read error. V usage is TRBV6-2 or TRBV6-3 and J usage is TRBJ1-1, with 7 positions matching TRBD1. This CDR3 has 17 amino acids. The germline V gene encodes CDR1 MNHEY and CDR2 SVGEGT. As DNA, the CDR3 is TGTGCCAGCAGGGCGACAGGGTCCACTTCTTCTCTCATTGAAGCTCTCTTT. Its protein is CASRATGSTSSLIEALF.

This chain links TRBV24-1 with TRBJ1-5; 10 bases match TRBD1. CDR1 KGHDR and CDR2 SFDVKD come from the germline V gene. The CDR3 loop spans 16 amino acids. With 3 bases clipped from V and 4 bases from J, the junction kept 5 bases outside the gene matches. The CDR3 loop is CATSDLWDRGNQPQHF. The DNA of the CDR3 is TGTGCCACCAGTGATCTATGGGACAGGGGAAATCAGCCCCAGCATTTT.